This T cell receptor (beta chain) was captured by sequencing in a study of blood T cell repertoires in COVID-19. The overall study: Researchers got acute and convalescent COVID-19 samples from the United States, Italy and Spain.

In the authors' methods: Amplification of reference gene primers was used by the study to estimate nucleated cell counts. Here immunoSEQ multiplex PCR was the method, and the copy in TCRdb shows in-frame clones only, minus some. That table furnishes V, J and clone size, whereas the DNA furnished D and trimming. The sample shows a few hundred thousand clones, around 87% of them seen only once. The CDR3 has 14 amino acids. Germline-derived CDR1 and CDR2 are SGHTA and FQGNSA. The V gene lost 8 bases and the J gene lost 1 base, with 13 bases spanning the gap. The rearrangement joins TRBV7-2 to TRBJ2-3; a weak D match, TRBD2 (5 bases). This receptor was taken from a man aged 35-49 years in a cohort exposed to, infected with or recovered from COVID-19 (not recorded which). The source material was PBMCs or T cells enriched from blood (not recorded which). The CDR3 spells CASLEARGTDTQYF. CDR3 in DNA: TGTGCCAGCTTGGAGGCGAGGGGCACAGATACGCAGTATTTT.